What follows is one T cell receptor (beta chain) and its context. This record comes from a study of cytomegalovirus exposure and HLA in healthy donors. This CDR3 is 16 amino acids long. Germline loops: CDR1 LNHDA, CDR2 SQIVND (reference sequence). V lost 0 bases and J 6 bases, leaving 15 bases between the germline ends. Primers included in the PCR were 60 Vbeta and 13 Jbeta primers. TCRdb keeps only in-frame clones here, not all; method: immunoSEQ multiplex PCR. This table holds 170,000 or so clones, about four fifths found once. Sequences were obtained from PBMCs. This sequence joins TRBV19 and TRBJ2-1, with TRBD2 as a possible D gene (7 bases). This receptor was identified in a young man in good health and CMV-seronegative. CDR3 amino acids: CASSIDAGAVINEQFF. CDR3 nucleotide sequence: TGTGCCAGTAGTATAGACGCGGGGGCAGTTATCAATGAGCAGTTCTTC.